Listed below are T cell receptor beta chains from one sample, sequenced in a study of blood T cell repertoires in COVID-19. Using immunoSEQ multiplex PCR, the repertoire was profiled, and TCRdb retains in-frame clones only, with some absent. Among about 160,000 clones, around 85% were seen once, and the ten largest hold around 3.2%. The sequencing sample was made of peripheral blood. These TCRs come from a human donor with acute or convalescent COVID-19. The donor label of this sample is uncertain. CDR3s include the opening cysteine and the closing phenylalanine or tryptophan. The order of the fields is D gene, V gene, clone size, J gene, CDR3 protein, CDR3 DNA. D genes are given only for firm matches. The listing skips clone size in some rows; elsewhere it reads once, few, many or a size class.

d_call: NA
v_call: TRBV14
clone_size: NA
j_call: TRBJ1-2
cdr3_aa: CASSQLNRAGYTF
cdr3_nt: TGTGCCAGCAGCCAACTGAACAGGGCCGGCTACACCTTC

d_call: NA
v_call: TRBV7-2
clone_size: NA
j_call: TRBJ1-2
cdr3_aa: CASSPSSYGYTF
cdr3_nt: TGTGCCAGCAGCCCCTCTTCGTATGGCTACACCTTC

d_call: NA
v_call: TRBV4-3
clone_size: NA
j_call: TRBJ1-3
cdr3_aa: CASSQDLGGLGTGNTIYF
cdr3_nt: TGCGCCAGCAGCCAAGATTTGGGGGGGCTCGGCACTGGAAACACCATATATTTT

d_call: TRBD1
v_call: TRBV7-2
clone_size: NA
j_call: TRBJ1-2
cdr3_aa: CASSFRTGGDYGYTF
cdr3_nt: TGTGCCAGCAGCTTTAGGACAGGGGGCGACTATGGCTACACCTTC

d_call: NA
v_call: TRBV9
clone_size: NA
j_call: TRBJ2-2
cdr3_aa: CASSVVSSGYTGELFF
cdr3_nt: TGTGCCAGCAGCGTAGTATCTTCCGGGTACACCGGGGAGCTGTTTTTT

d_call: NA
v_call: TRBV24-1
clone_size: NA
j_call: TRBJ1-2
cdr3_aa: CATSDPGTPVDGYTF
cdr3_nt: TGTGCCACCAGTGACCCCGGGACACCGGTCGATGGCTACACCTTC

d_call: TRBD1
v_call: TRBV6-5
clone_size: NA
j_call: TRBJ1-2
cdr3_aa: CASSYRQGALDGYTF
cdr3_nt: TGTGCCAGCAGTTACCGTCAGGGGGCCTTGGATGGCTACACCTTC

d_call: TRBD2
v_call: TRBV29-1
clone_size: NA
j_call: TRBJ2-3
cdr3_aa: CSVCRTSGGTDTQYF
cdr3_nt: TGCAGCGTTTGCAGGACTAGCGGGGGGACAGATACGCAGTATTTT

d_call: TRBD1
v_call: TRBV7-8
clone_size: NA
j_call: TRBJ1-2
cdr3_aa: CASSQGQGPYGYTF
cdr3_nt: TGTGCCAGCAGCCAAGGACAGGGACCCTATGGCTACACCTTC

d_call: NA
v_call: TRBV9
clone_size: NA
j_call: TRBJ1-1
cdr3_aa: CASSARDRGLAFF
cdr3_nt: TGTGCCAGCAGCGCACGGGATAGAGGTTTAGCTTTCTTT

d_call: TRBD2
v_call: TRBV5-1
clone_size: NA
j_call: TRBJ2-3
cdr3_aa: CASSLDGTSGGTRTDTQYF
cdr3_nt: TGCGCCAGCAGCTTGGACGGGACTAGCGGGGGGACTCGCACAGATACGCAGTATTTT

d_call: TRBD1
v_call: TRBV6-5
clone_size: NA
j_call: TRBJ2-7
cdr3_aa: CASRGTGGSYEQYF
cdr3_nt: TGTGCCAGCAGGGGGACAGGGGGTTCCTACGAGCAGTACTTC

d_call: TRBD1
v_call: TRBV11-2
clone_size: NA
j_call: TRBJ1-3
cdr3_aa: CASSRESGQGVVSGNTIYF
cdr3_nt: TGTGCCAGCAGCAGAGAATCGGGACAGGGGGTAGTCTCTGGAAACACCATATATTTT

d_call: TRBD1
v_call: TRBV4-1
clone_size: NA
j_call: TRBJ2-7
cdr3_aa: CASSPFTDRTSEQYF
cdr3_nt: TGCGCCAGCAGCCCCTTCACGGACAGGACTTCCGAGCAGTACTTC

d_call: TRBD2
v_call: TRBV10-2
clone_size: NA
j_call: TRBJ2-3
cdr3_aa: CASASGGGTDTQYF
cdr3_nt: TGCGCCAGTGCTAGCGGGGGAGGCACAGATACGCAGTATTTT

d_call: NA
v_call: TRBV2
clone_size: few
j_call: TRBJ2-5
cdr3_aa: CASSPRETQYF
cdr3_nt: TGTGCCAGCAGCCCACGGGAGACCCAGTACTTC

d_call: NA
v_call: TRBV25-1
clone_size: NA
j_call: TRBJ1-1
cdr3_aa: CASSDRVINTEAFF
cdr3_nt: TGTGCCAGCAGTGATAGAGTAATAAACACTGAAGCTTTCTTT

d_call: TRBD1
v_call: TRBV14
clone_size: NA
j_call: TRBJ1-2
cdr3_aa: CASSQTGTGIYGYTF
cdr3_nt: TGTGCCAGCAGCCAGACGGGGACAGGCATCTATGGCTACACCTTC

d_call: TRBD1
v_call: TRBV7-9
clone_size: NA
j_call: TRBJ1-6
cdr3_aa: CASSLWDRDSPLHF
cdr3_nt: TGTGCCAGCAGCTTATGGGACAGGGATTCACCCCTCCACTTT

d_call: TRBD1
v_call: TRBV19
clone_size: few
j_call: TRBJ1-2
cdr3_aa: CASMGYDRENYGYTF
cdr3_nt: TGTGCCAGTATGGGATATGACAGGGAGAACTATGGCTACACCTTC

d_call: NA
v_call: TRBV6-5
clone_size: NA
j_call: TRBJ1-1
cdr3_aa: CASSLLGRLNTEAFF
cdr3_nt: TGTGCCAGCAGCCTCCTCGGCAGGCTGAACACTGAAGCTTTCTTT

d_call: TRBD1
v_call: TRBV6-5
clone_size: NA
j_call: TRBJ1-1
cdr3_aa: CASSPGQGYTEAFF
cdr3_nt: TGTGCCAGCAGTCCGGGACAGGGATACACTGAAGCTTTCTTT

d_call: TRBD1
v_call: TRBV10-3
clone_size: NA
j_call: TRBJ1-2
cdr3_aa: CAISERGSWTGSYGYTF
cdr3_nt: TGTGCCATCAGTGAGAGGGGAAGTTGGACAGGGTCGTATGGCTACACCTTC

d_call: NA
v_call: TRBV29-1
clone_size: NA
j_call: TRBJ1-5
cdr3_aa: CSVADSQNQPQHF
cdr3_nt: TGCAGCGTTGCGGACAGCCAAAATCAGCCCCAGCATTTT

d_call: TRBD1
v_call: TRBV29-1
clone_size: NA
j_call: TRBJ1-6
cdr3_aa: CSVKSDRVNSPLHF
cdr3_nt: TGCAGCGTCAAGAGCGACAGGGTGAATTCACCCCTCCACTTT

d_call: NA
v_call: TRBV21-1
clone_size: NA
j_call: TRBJ2-1
cdr3_aa: CASSAETVFAGVGYNEQFF
cdr3_nt: TGTGCCAGCAGCGCAGAGACAGTTTTCGCGGGGGTGGGCTACAATGAGCAGTTCTTC

d_call: NA
v_call: TRBV6-2/TRBV6-3
clone_size: NA
j_call: TRBJ1-1
cdr3_aa: CASSTSGQGARVSAFF
cdr3_nt: NA

d_call: TRBD1
v_call: TRBV12-5
clone_size: NA
j_call: TRBJ1-2
cdr3_aa: CATPGQGARLYGYTF
cdr3_nt: TGTGCTACCCCGGGACAGGGGGCGCGTCTCTATGGCTACACCTTC

d_call: TRBD2
v_call: TRBV7-2
clone_size: NA
j_call: TRBJ2-7
cdr3_aa: CASSSSTARGAKEQYF
cdr3_nt: TGTGCCAGCAGCTCTAGTACCGCGCGGGGGGCGAAAGAGCAGTACTTC

d_call: TRBD1
v_call: TRBV5-6
clone_size: NA
j_call: TRBJ2-7
cdr3_aa: CASSQIPGTGLSYEQYF
cdr3_nt: TGTGCCAGCAGCCAAATTCCAGGGACAGGTCTCTCCTACGAGCAGTACTTC

d_call: TRBD1
v_call: TRBV6-5
clone_size: NA
j_call: TRBJ1-1
cdr3_aa: CASSFLRTGLNTEAFF
cdr3_nt: TGTGCCAGCAGTTTCCTTCGGACAGGCTTGAACACTGAAGCTTTCTTT

d_call: NA
v_call: TRBV10-3
clone_size: NA
j_call: TRBJ1-1
cdr3_aa: CAISEEGGARAEAFF
cdr3_nt: TGTGCCATCAGTGAAGAAGGGGGGGCAAGAGCTGAAGCTTTCTTT

d_call: NA
v_call: TRBV5-4
clone_size: NA
j_call: TRBJ1-2
cdr3_aa: CASSVPPGGLNYGYTF
cdr3_nt: TGTGCCAGCAGCGTCCCACCGGGGGGCCTCAACTATGGCTACACCTTC

d_call: NA
v_call: TRBV6-5
clone_size: once
j_call: TRBJ1-2
cdr3_aa: CASSPVSYGYTF
cdr3_nt: TGTGCCAGCAGCCCCGTGAGCTATGGCTACACCTTC

d_call: NA
v_call: TRBV9
clone_size: NA
j_call: TRBJ1-1
cdr3_aa: CASSNTAGEAFF
cdr3_nt: TGTGCCAGCAGCAACACTGCGGGTGAAGCTTTCTTT

d_call: TRBD1
v_call: TRBV2
clone_size: once
j_call: TRBJ1-5
cdr3_aa: CASSSGQGYQPQHF
cdr3_nt: TGTGCCAGCAGCTCGGGACAGGGTTATCAGCCCCAGCATTTT

d_call: NA
v_call: TRBV24-1
clone_size: once
j_call: TRBJ2-2
cdr3_aa: CATAQGITGELFF
cdr3_nt: TGTGCCACCGCCCAGGGAATCACCGGGGAGCTGTTTTTT

d_call: TRBD1
v_call: TRBV6-2/TRBV6-3
clone_size: NA
j_call: TRBJ1-1
cdr3_aa: CASSYSGTGNTEAFF
cdr3_nt: TGTGCCAGCAGTTACTCAGGGACAGGGAACACTGAAGCTTTCTTT

d_call: NA
v_call: TRBV30
clone_size: NA
j_call: TRBJ2-1
cdr3_aa: CAWSGGSADGLSSYNEQFF
cdr3_nt: TGTGCCTGGAGCGGGGGTTCAGCTGATGGTCTGAGCTCCTACAATGAGCAGTTCTTC

d_call: TRBD1
v_call: TRBV10-1
clone_size: NA
j_call: TRBJ1-6
cdr3_aa: CASSSGTGFEGNSPLHF
cdr3_nt: TGCGCCAGCAGTTCCGGGACAGGGTTTGAAGGGAATTCACCCCTCCACTTT

d_call: TRBD2
v_call: TRBV6-2/TRBV6-3
clone_size: NA
j_call: TRBJ2-3
cdr3_aa: CASSYSTSSGASTDTQYF
cdr3_nt: TGTGCCAGCAGTTACTCGACCTCCAGCGGGGCTAGCACAGATACGCAGTATTTT

d_call: TRBD1
v_call: TRBV6-1
clone_size: NA
j_call: TRBJ1-2
cdr3_aa: CASSVLTGPTNYGYTF
cdr3_nt: TGTGCCAGCAGTGTATTGACAGGGCCTACTAACTATGGCTACACCTTC